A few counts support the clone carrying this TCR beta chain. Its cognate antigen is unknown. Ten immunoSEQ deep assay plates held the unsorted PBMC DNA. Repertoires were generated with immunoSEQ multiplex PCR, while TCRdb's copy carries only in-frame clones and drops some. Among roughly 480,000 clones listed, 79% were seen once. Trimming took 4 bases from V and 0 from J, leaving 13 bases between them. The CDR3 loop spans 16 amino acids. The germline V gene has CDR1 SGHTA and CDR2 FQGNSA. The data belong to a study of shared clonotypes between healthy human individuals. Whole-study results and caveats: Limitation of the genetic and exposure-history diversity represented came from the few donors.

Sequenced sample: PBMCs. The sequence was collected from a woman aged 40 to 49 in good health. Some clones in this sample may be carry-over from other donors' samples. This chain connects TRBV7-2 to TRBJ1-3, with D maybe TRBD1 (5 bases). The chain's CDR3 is CASSSVGGYSGNTIYF. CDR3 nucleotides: TGTGCCAGCAGCTCTGTGGGGGGTTACTCTGGAAACACCATATATTTT.